This T cell receptor beta chain was sequenced during a study of shared clonotypes between healthy human individuals. TCRdb's table, derived via immunoSEQ multiplex PCR, lists solely in-frame clones and lacks some. Here the sample spans 760,000 or so clones, around 96% being singletons. The naive CD8 population came from CD45RO-negative cells selected for CCR7, without terminally differentiated effector memory CD45RA+ cells. Adult Caucasians living in Nashville, Tennessee made up all of the donors. Germline V gene lookup returns CDR1 SEHNR and CDR2 FQNEAQ (reference sequence). The CDR3 runs 14 residues. V was cut by 4 bases and J by 2 bases, with 12 bases left in between.

The sample taken for sequencing was naive CD8+ T cells sorted from blood. The chain is built from TRBV7-9 and TRBJ2-7; a weak D match, TRBD2 (5 bases). The receptor's source is a man aged 25-45 years in good health. CDR3 coding DNA: TGTGCCAGCAGCTCCCGGGATGAACCCTACGAGCAGTACTTC. Its protein product is CASSSRDEPYEQYF.